The 8 T cell receptor beta chains reported below all come from one sample, sequenced in a study of T cell repertoires in cytomegalovirus infection. Their specific antigens are unknown. TCRdb re-analysed the reads in MiXCR, keeping a single row per CDR3 protein. The top ten hold around 13% of the sample, which has approximately 730,000 distinct CDR3 sequences, 25% to 35% seen once. The sample was cultured CD8+ T cells from PBMCs, taken from culture after CMV antigen stimulation. The origin of the receptors is a human donor in good health (CMV status not recorded). Some clones in this sample may be carry-over from other donors' samples.

This clonotype came up a few times. The CDR3 protein is CASSPTDRGPNTEAFF. CDR3 DNA: TGTGCCAGCAGCCCAACGGACAGGGGCCCGAACACTGAAGCTTTCTTT. The chain employs TRBV5-4 and TRBJ1-1, with 9 bases that match TRBD1. V was pared by 4 bases and J by 1 base, with 8 bases of the junction left unmatched. The CDR3 is 16 residues long. CDR1 is SGHNT, CDR2 YYREEE, per germline (reference sequence).

This clonotype was seen repeatedly, ten times or more. In DNA, the CDR3 is TGTGCCAGCAGCTTAGGAACTGTGCATAGCTCCTATAATTCACCCCTCCACTTT. It codes for CASSLGTVHSSYNSPLHF. V and J are TRBV7-2 and TRBJ1-6, with no clear D. V gave up 1 base and J gave up 0 bases, with 13 bases separating them. From germline, CDR1 is SGHTA and CDR2 FQGNSA. The CDR3 has 18 residues.

The genes are TRBV2 and TRBJ2-7; 10 nucleotides match TRBD1. J gave up 3 bases and V 5 bases, and 4 bases lay outside the gene matches. The germline gives CDR1 SNHLY, CDR2 FYNNEI. The CDR3 has 14 residues. This chain's CDR3 is CASSPDRGHYEQYF. The DNA for the CDR3 is TGTGCCAGCAGTCCAGACAGGGGGCACTACGAGCAGTACTTC.

The gene calls are TRBV6-1 and TRBJ2-5, with D unclear. Trimming removed 3 bases at V and 3 bases at J, with 5 bases between. The CDR3 covers 12 residues. From germline, CDR1 is MNHNS and CDR2 SASEGT. For the CDR3, the DNA is TGTGCCAGCAGTGACGGAAAAGAGACCCAGTACTTC. As protein: CASSDGKETQYF.

V usage is TRBV29-1 and J usage is TRBJ1-2; D gene uncertain. CDR3 length: 12 amino acids. Germline values: CDR1 SQVTM, CDR2 ANQGSEA. V lost 0 bases to trimming and J lost 9 bases, with 11 bases between them. The CDR3: CSVEDTPESYTF. As DNA, the CDR3 is TGCAGCGTTGAAGACACGCCCGAGAGCTACACCTTC.

The chain employs TRBV7-7 and TRBJ2-5, with D perhaps matching TRBD1 (5 bases). The CDR3 length is 13 residues. Germline-derived CDR1 and CDR2 are SSHAT and FNYEAQ (reference sequence). Here the CDR3 reads CASGLGPAETQYF. CDR3 coding DNA: TGTGCTAGTGGCTTGGGGCCCGCCGAGACCCAGTACTTC.

V and J are TRBV15 and TRBJ2-1; D ambiguous. Looked up from germline, CDR1 is LNHNV and CDR2 is YYDKDF (reference sequence). CDR3 length equals 13 residues. Trimming cost V 0 bases and J 9 bases, with 9 bases left between them. This chain's CDR3 is CATSRDRKGEQFF. CDR3 bases: TGTGCCACCAGCAGAGATCGGAAGGGTGAGCAGTTCTTC. Drawing the rest from reference TRBV15 and TRBJ2-1, the complete variable domain is DAMVIQNPRYQVTQFGKPVTLSCSQTLNHNVMYWYQQKSSQAPKLLFHYYDKDFNNEADTPDNFQSRRPNTSFCFLDIRSPGLGDTAMYLCATSRDRKGEQFFGPGTRLTVL.

The V and J genes are TRBV4-3 and TRBJ1-5; no firm D call. The CDR3 is made up of 15 amino acids. Between the trimmed V and J ends, which lost 0 bases and 4 bases, there was a span of 10 bases. CDR1 and CDR2 (germline): LGHNA, YSLEER. The DNA of the CDR3 is TGCGCCAGCAGCCAAGATCGACGGGAAAATCAGCCCCAGCATTTT. As protein: CASSQDRRENQPQHF.